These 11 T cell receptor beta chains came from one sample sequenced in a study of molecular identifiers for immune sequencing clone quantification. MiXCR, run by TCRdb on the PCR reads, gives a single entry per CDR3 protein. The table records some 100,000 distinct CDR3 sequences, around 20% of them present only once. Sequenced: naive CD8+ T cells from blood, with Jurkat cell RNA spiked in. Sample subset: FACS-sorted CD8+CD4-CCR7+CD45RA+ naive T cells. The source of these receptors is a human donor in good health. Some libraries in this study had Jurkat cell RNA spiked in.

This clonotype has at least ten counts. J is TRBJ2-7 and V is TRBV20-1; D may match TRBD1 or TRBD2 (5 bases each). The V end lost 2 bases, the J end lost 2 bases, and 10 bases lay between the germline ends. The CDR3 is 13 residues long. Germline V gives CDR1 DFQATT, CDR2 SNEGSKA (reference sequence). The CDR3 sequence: CSARKEDTYEQYF. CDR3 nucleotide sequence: TGCAGTGCTAGAAAGGAGGACACCTACGAGCAGTACTTC.

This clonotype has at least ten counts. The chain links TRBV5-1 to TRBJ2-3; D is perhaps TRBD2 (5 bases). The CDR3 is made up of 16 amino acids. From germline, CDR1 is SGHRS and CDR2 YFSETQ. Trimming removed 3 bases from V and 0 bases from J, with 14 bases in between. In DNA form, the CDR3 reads TGCGCCAGCAGCTACGGACTGGAACGGAGCACAGATACGCAGTATTTT. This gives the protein CASSYGLERSTDTQYF. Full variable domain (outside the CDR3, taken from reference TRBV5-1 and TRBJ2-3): KAGVTQTPRYLIKTRGQQVTLSCSPISGHRSVSWYQQTPGQGLQFLFEYFSETQRNKGNFPGRFSGRQFSNSRSEMNVSTLELGDSALYLCASSYGLERSTDTQYFGPGTRLTVL.

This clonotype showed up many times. Written as DNA, the CDR3 is TGTGCCAGCAGCTTACGACTAGCGGGGGCCTCCTCCTACAATGAGCAGTTCTTC. It codes for CASSLRLAGASSYNEQFF. The chain uses TRBV7-6 and TRBJ2-1; 12 nucleotides match TRBD2. With V trimmed by 2 bases and J by 0 bases, 5 bases remained unmatched. The CDR3 runs to 18 residues. Germline CDR1 SGHVS, CDR2 FNYEAQ.

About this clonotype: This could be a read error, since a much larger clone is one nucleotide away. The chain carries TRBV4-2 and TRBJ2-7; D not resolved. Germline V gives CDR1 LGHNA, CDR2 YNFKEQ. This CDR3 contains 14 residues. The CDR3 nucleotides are TGTGCCAGCGGCCAAGACAACCTCTCCTACGAGCAGTACTTC. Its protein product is CASGQDNLSYEQYF.

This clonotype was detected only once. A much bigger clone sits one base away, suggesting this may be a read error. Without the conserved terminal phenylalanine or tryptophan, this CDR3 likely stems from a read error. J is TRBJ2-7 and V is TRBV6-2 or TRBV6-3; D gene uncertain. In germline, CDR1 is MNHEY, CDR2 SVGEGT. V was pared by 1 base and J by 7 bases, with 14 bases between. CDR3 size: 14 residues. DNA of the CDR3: TGTGCCAGCAGTTACTTAGGACGATTCGGAGAGCAGTACTCC. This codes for CASSYLGRFGEQYS.

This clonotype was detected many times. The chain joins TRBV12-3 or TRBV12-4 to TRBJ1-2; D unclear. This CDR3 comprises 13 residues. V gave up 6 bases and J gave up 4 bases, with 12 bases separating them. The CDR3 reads CASSSDGFYGYTF. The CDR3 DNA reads TGTGCCAGCAGCTCTGACGGGTTCTATGGCTACACCTTC.

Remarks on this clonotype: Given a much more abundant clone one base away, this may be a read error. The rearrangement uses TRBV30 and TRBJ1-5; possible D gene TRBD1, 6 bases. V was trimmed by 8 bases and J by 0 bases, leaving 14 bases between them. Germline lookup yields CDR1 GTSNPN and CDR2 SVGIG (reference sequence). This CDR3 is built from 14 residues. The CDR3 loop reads CARTDTYSNQPQHF. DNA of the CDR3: TGTGCCCGGACAGACACTTATAGCAATCAGCCCCAGCATTTT.

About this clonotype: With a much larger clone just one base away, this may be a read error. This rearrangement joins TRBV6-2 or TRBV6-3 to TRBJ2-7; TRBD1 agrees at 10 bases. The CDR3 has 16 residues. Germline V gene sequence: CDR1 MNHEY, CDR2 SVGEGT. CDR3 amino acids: CAGRLFPGQGSYEQYF. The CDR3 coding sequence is TGTGCCGGCAGACTTTTCCCGGGACAGGGGAGCTACGAGCAGTACTTC.

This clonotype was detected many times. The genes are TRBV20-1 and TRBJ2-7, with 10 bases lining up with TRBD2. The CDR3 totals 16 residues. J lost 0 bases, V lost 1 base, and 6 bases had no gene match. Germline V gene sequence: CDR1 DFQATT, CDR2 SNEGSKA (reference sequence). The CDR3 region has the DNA TGCAGTGCTAGAGGGTCCGGACTAGCGGACTCCTACGAGCAGTACTTC. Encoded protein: CSARGSGLADSYEQYF.

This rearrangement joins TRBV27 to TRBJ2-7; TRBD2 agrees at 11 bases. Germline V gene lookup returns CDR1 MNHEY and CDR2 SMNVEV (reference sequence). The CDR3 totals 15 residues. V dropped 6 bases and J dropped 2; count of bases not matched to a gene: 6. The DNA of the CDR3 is TGTGCCAGCAGCCAACTAGCGGGGGATACCTACGAGCAGTACTTC. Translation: CASSQLAGDTYEQYF.

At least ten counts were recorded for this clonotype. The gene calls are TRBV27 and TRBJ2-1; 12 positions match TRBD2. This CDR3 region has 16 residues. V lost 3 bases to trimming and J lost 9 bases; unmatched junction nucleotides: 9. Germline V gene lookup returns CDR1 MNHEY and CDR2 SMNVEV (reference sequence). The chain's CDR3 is CASSFYLAGGPSEQFF. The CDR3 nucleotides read TGTGCCAGCAGTTTTTACCTAGCGGGGGGGCCTAGTGAGCAGTTCTTC.